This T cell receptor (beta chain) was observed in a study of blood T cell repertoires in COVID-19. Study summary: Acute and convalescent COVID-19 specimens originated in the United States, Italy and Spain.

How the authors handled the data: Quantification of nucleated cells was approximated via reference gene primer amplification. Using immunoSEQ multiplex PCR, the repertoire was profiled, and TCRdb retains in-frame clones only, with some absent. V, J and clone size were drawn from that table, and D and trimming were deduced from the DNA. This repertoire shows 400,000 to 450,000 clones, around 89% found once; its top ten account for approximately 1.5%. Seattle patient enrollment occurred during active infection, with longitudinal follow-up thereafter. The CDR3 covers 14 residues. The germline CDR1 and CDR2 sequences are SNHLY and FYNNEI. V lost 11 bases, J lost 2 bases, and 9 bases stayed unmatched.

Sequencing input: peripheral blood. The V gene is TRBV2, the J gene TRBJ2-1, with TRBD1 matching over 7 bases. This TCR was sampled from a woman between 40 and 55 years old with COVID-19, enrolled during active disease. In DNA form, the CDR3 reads TGTGCCGGCCACCGGGACAGTACCTACAATGAGCAGTTCTTC. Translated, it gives CAGHRDSTYNEQFF.